This TCR beta chain is drawn from a study of technical replicates of blood from a few donors. Sequenced by immunoSEQ multiplex PCR; TCRdb stores in-frame clones only, minus some. The table has about 54,000 clones, 94% seen once. Trimming stripped 0 bases from V and 3 bases from J, with 3 bases between. The length of the CDR3 is 12 residues. CDR1 and CDR2 (germline): SGHDT, YYEEEE. This chain uses TRBV5-6 with TRBJ1-2; D unresolved. The clonotype comes from a human donor in good health. The sample taken for sequencing was T cells isolated from PBMCs. The CDR3 is CASSLGDYGYTF. DNA of the CDR3: TGTGCCAGCAGCTTGGGCGACTATGGCTACACCTTC.